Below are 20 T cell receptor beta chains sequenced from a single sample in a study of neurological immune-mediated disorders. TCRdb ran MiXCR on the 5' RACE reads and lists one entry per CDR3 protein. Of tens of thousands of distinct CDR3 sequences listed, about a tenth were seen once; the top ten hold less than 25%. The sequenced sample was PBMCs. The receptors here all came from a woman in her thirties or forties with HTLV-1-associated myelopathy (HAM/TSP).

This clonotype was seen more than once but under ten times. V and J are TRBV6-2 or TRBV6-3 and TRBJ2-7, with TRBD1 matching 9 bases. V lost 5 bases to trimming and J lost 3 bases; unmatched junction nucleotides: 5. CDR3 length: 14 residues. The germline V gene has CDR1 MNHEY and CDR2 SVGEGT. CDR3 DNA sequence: TGTGCCAGCAGTCATGGGGACAGGGACTACGAGCAGTACTTC. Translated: CASSHGDRDYEQYF.

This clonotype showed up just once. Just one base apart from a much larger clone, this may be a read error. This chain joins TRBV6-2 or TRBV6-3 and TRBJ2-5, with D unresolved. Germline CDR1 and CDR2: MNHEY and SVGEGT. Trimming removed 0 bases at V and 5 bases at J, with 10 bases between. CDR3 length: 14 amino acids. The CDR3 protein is CASSYSPVVETQYF. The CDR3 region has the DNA TGTGCCAGCAGTTACTCCCCGGTGGTGGAGACCCAGTACTTC.

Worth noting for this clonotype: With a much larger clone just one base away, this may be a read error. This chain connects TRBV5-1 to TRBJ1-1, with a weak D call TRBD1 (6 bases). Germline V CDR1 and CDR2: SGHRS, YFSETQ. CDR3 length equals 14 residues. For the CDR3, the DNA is TGCGCCAGCAGCCACGAACAGGGCATCCCTGAAGCTATCTTT. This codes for CASSHEQGIPEAIF. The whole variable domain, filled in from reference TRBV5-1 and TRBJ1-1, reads KAGVTQTPRYLIKTRGQQVTLSCSPISGHRSVSWYQQTPGQGLQFLFEYFSETQRNKGNFPGRFSGRQFSNSRSEMNVSTLELGDSALYLCASSHEQGIPEAIFGQGTRLTVV.

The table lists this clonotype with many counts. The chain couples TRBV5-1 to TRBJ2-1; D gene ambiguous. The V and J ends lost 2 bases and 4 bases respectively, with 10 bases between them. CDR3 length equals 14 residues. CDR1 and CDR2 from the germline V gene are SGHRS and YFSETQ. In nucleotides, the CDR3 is TGCGCCAGCAGCTTCGAGAACACTTACAATGAGCAGTTCTTC. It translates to CASSFENTYNEQFF.

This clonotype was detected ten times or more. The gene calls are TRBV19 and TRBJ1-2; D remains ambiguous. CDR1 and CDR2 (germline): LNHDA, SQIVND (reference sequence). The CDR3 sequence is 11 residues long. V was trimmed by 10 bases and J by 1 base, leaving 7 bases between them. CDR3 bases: TGTGCCACACGGGGTAACTATGGCTACACCTTC. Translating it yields CATRGNYGYTF. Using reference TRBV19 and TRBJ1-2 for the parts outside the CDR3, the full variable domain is DGGITQSPKYLFRKEGQNVTLSCEQNLNHDAMYWYRQDPGQGLRLIYYSQIVNDFQKGDIAEGYSVSREKKESFPLTVTSAQKNPTAFYLCATRGNYGYTFGSGTRLTVV.

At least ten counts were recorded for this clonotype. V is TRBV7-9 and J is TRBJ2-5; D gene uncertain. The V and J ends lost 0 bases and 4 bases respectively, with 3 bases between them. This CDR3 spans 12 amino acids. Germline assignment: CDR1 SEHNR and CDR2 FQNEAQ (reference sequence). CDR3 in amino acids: CASSLALETQYF. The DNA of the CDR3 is TGTGCCAGCAGCTTAGCGCTAGAGACCCAGTACTTC.

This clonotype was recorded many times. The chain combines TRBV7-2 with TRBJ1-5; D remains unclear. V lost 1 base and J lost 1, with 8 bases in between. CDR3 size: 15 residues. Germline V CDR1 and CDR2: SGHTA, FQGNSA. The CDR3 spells CASSLGAVSNQPQHF. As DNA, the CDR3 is TGTGCCAGCAGCTTAGGAGCGGTAAGCAATCAGCCCCAGCATTTT. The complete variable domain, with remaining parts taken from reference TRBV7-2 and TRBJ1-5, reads GAGVSQSPSNKVTEKGKDVELRCDPISGHTALYWYRQSLGQGLEFLIYFQGNSAPDKSGLPSDRFSAERTGGSVSTLTIQRTQQEDSAVYLCASSLGAVSNQPQHFGDGTRLSIL.

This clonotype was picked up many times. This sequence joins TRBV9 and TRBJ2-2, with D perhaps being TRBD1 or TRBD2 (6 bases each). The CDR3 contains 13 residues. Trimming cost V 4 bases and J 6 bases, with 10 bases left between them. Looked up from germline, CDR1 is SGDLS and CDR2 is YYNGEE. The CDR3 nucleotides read TGTGCCAGCAGCCTCGGGGGCCCCGGGGAGCTGTTTTTT. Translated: CASSLGGPGELFF.

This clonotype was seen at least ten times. This CDR3 reads CASSFGADAGYTF. Written as DNA, the CDR3 is TGTGCCAGCAGTTTTGGTGCGGATGCCGGCTACACCTTC. The gene calls are TRBV12-3 or TRBV12-4 and TRBJ1-2; D remains ambiguous. The CDR3 contains 13 residues. The germline V and J ends were trimmed by 3 bases and 8 bases, with 13 bases remaining between them.

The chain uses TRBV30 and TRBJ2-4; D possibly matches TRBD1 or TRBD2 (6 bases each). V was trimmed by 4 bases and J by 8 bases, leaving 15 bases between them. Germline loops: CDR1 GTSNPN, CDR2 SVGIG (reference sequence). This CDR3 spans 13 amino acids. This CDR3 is CAWKQGLGDIQYF. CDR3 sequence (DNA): TGTGCCTGGAAACAGGGACTCGGGGACATTCAGTACTTC.

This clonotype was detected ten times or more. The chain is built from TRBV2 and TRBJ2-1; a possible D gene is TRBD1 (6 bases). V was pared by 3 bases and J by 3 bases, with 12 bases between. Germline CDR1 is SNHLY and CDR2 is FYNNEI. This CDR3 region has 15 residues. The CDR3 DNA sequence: TGTGCCAGCAGTGATAGGCAGGGGATCTACAATGAGCAGTTCTTC. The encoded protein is CASSDRQGIYNEQFF.

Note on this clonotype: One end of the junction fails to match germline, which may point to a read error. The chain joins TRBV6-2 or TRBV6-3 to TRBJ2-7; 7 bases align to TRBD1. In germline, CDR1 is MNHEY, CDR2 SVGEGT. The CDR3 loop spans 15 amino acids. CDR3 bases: TGTGCCAGCATTTACACAGGACAGGCGGCCCACGAGCAGTACTTC. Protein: CASIYTGQAAHEQYF.

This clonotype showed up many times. The CDR3 spells CASSTIAGGAYEQYF. CDR3 bases: TGCGCCAGCAGCACCATAGCGGGGGGAGCCTACGAGCAGTACTTC. The V call is TRBV5-1, the J call TRBJ2-7, with TRBD2 matching over 10 bases. There are 15 residues in the CDR3. CDR1 and CDR2 (germline): SGHRS, YFSETQ. Germline trimming cut 4 bases from V and 2 bases from J; bases unmatched to any gene: 6.

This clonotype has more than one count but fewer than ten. CDR3 sequence: CASSIAQGNAQPQHF. The CDR3 DNA reads as TGTGCCAGTAGTATCGCACAGGGAAACGCTCAGCCCCAGCATTTT. The V and J genes are TRBV19 and TRBJ1-5, with TRBD1 as a possible D gene (6 bases). Germline values: CDR1 LNHDA, CDR2 SQIVND (reference sequence). The CDR3 covers 15 residues. Between the trimmed V and J ends, which lost 3 bases and 6 bases, there was a span of 15 bases.

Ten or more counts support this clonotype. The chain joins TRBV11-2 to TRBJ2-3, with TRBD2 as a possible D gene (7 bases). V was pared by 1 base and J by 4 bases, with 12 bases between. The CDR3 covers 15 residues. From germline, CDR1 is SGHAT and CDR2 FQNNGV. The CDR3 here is CASSLAGGSSDTQYF. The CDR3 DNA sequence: TGTGCCAGCAGCTTAGCGGGGGGCAGCTCAGATACGCAGTATTTT.

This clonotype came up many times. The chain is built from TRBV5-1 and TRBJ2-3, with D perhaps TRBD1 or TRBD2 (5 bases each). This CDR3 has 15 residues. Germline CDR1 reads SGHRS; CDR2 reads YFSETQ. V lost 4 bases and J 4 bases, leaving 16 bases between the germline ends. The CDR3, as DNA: TGCGCCAGCAGCCGAGGGGACGCGGATGCAGATACGCAGTATTTT. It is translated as CASSRGDADADTQYF.

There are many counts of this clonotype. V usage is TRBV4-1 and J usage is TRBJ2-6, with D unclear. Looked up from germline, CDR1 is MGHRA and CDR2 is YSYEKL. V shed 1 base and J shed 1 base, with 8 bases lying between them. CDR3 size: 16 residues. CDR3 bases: TGCGCCAGCAGCCAAGTAGGCCTATCTGGGGCCAACGTCCTGACTTTC. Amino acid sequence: CASSQVGLSGANVLTF.

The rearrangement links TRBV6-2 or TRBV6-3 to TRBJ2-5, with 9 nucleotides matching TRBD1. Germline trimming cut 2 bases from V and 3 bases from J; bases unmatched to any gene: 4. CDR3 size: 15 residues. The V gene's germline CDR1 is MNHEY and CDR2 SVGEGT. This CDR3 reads CASSYGTGTEETQYF. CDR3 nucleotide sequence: TGTGCCAGCAGTTACGGGACAGGGACGGAAGAGACCCAGTACTTC.

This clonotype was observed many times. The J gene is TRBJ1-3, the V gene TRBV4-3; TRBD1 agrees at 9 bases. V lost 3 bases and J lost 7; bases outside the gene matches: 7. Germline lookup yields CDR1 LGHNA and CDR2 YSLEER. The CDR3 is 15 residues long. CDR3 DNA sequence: TGCGCCAGCAGCCATTACGGACAGGGGAGGAACACCATATATTTT. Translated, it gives CASSHYGQGRNTIYF.

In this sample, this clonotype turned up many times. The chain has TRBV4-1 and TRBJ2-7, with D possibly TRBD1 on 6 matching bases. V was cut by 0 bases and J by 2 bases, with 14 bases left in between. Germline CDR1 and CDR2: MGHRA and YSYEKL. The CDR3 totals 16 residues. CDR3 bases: TGCGCCAGCAGCCAAGACCTCGGGACAAAGACCTACGAGCAGTACTTC. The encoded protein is CASSQDLGTKTYEQYF.